This entry lists 5 T cell receptor beta chains sequenced from one sample in a study of blood T cell repertoires in COVID-19. Clones were read by immunoSEQ multiplex PCR, and TCRdb kept only the in-frame ones, dropping some. This table has 300,000 to 400,000 clones, 65% to 90% appearing once. Sequenced input: peripheral blood. These receptors were collected from a human donor in a cohort sampled during active COVID-19.

The rearrangement uses TRBV24-1 and TRBJ2-7; 7 nucleotides line up with TRBD1. The V and J ends lost 9 bases and 8 bases, in that order; junction bases with no gene match: 6. The CDR3 extends over 11 amino acids. Germline assignment: CDR1 KGHDR and CDR2 SFDVKD. CDR3 loop: CATADRVKQYF. Written as DNA, the CDR3 is TGTGCCACCGCTGACAGGGTCAAGCAGTACTTC.

This clone was detected a few times. The genes are TRBV5-1 and TRBJ2-7, with 8 bases aligning to TRBD1. The germline CDR1 and CDR2 sequences are SGHRS and YFSETQ. The CDR3 sequence is 12 residues long. V was clipped by 4 bases and J by 7 bases; unmatched bases: 4. The CDR3 sequence: CASSQGAGEQYF. The CDR3 coding sequence is TGCGCCAGCAGCCAGGGGGCGGGAGAGCAGTACTTC.

V gene TRBV7-2 combines with J gene TRBJ2-1, with D possibly matching TRBD1 (6 bases). The CDR3 spans 14 residues. Germline V lookup: CDR1 SGHTA, CDR2 FQGNSA. Trimming left V 7 bases short and J 8 bases short, with 18 bases between. CDR3 sequence: CASKDRLLSYEQFF. The CDR3 nucleotides read TGTGCCAGCAAAGACAGGCTCCTAAGCTATGAGCAGTTCTTC.

The sample holds a few counts of this clone. V gene TRBV9 combines with J gene TRBJ2-7, with 7 bases identical to TRBD1. The CDR3 consists of 15 residues. Germline assignment: CDR1 SGDLS and CDR2 YYNGEE. With 0 bases clipped from V and 4 bases from J, the junction kept 7 bases outside the gene matches. In DNA form, the CDR3 reads TGTGCCAGCAGCGTAGCCGGGACAGTCCCTTACGAGCAGTACTTC. Protein sequence: CASSVAGTVPYEQYF.

The chain has TRBV29-1 and TRBJ1-5, with TRBD1 identical over 7 bases. V dropped 2 bases and J dropped 6; count of bases not matched to a gene: 7. This CDR3 region has 14 residues. Germline CDR1 reads SQVTM; CDR2 reads ANQGSEA. The CDR3 DNA reads as TGCAGCGTTGAATTGGCAGGGGGTCGTCAGCCCCAGCATTTT. Its protein is CSVELAGGRQPQHF.